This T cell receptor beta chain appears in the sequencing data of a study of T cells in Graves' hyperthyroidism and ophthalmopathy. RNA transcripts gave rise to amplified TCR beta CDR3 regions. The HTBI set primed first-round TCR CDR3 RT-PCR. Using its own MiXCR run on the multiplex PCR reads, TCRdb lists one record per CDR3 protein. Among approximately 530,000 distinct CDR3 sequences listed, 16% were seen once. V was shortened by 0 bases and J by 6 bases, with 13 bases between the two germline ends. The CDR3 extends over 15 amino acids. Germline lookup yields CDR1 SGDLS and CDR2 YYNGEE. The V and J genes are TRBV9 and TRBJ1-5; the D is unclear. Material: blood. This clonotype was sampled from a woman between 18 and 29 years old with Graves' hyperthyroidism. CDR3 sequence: CASSVGIMSGQPQHF. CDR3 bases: TGTGCCAGCAGCGTAGGGATAATGAGTGGTCAGCCCCAGCATTTT.